This TCR beta chain originates from a study of blood T cells in healthy people across ages. Germline V gene sequence: CDR1 SGDLS, CDR2 YYNGEE. This CDR3 is 13 amino acids long. A J-beta primer mix and a sample-barcoded 5' primer were used in a second PCR of about 6 to 12 cycles. In TCRdb, the 5' RACE reads were re-called with MiXCR into one record per CDR3 protein. The sample includes some 640,000 distinct CDR3 sequences, 25% to 30% of them seen just once. This TCR came from a woman older than 75 in good health. Source material: blood. The chain carries TRBV9 and TRBJ2-4; D is undetermined. The DNA end lines up better with TRBJ2-5; the J call may be wrong. The DNA for the CDR3 is TGTGCCAGCAGCGTAGAAGTGGGGGAGACCCAGTACTTC. As protein: CASSVEVGETQYF.